Listed below are T cell receptor beta chains from one sample, sequenced in a study of beta chain features in type 1 diabetes. Assay: immunoSEQ multiplex PCR; the TCRdb copy retains only in-frame clones and omits some. This table holds 970,000 or so clones, about 17% found once. The sequenced sample was naive CD4+ T cells from blood. The source of these receptors is a woman aged 18-29 years in good health. Each CDR3 is given with its conserved first and last residue. D genes are given only for firm matches. Rows give clone size only sometimes, using once, few, many, or a class for an expanded clone.

D gene	V gene	J gene	clone size	CDR3 DNA	CDR3 protein
-	TRBV6-5	TRBJ2-1	few	TGTGCCAGCAGTTACTCGAAGGCTGAGCAGTTCTTC	CASSYSKAEQFF
-	TRBV4-1	TRBJ2-3	-	TGCGCCAGCAGCCGATATGGAGACGGGAGCACAGATACGCAGTATTTT	CASSRYGDGSTDTQYF
TRBD1	TRBV9	TRBJ1-6	-	TGTGCCAGCAGCACGGGAGGGACAGTATTTAATTCACCCCTCCACTTT	CASSTGGTVFNSPLHF
TRBD1	TRBV10-3	TRBJ2-5	-	TGTGCCATCAGAGAGGGACAGGGACGTGACCAAGAGACCCAGTACTTC	CAIREGQGRDQETQYF
-	TRBV27	TRBJ2-1	-	TGTGCCAGCAGTCCGCCCTCCTACAATGAGCAGTTCTTC	CASSPPSYNEQFF
-	TRBV2	TRBJ2-5	few	TGTGCCAGCACTTTTGAAGAGACCCAGTACTTC	CASTFEETQYF
-	TRBV7-9	TRBJ2-5	-	TGTGCCAGCAGCTTGCGGGAAACCCAAGAGACCCAGTACTTC	CASSLRETQETQYF
-	TRBV6-5	TRBJ2-7	once	TGTGCCAGCAGCCTGGGCATTAACCGGGTCTACGAGCAGTACTTC	CASSLGINRVYEQYF
-	TRBV5-6	TRBJ1-5	few	TGTGCCAGCGCACAGGGACCCAACCAGCCCCAGCATTTT	CASAQGPNQPQHF
TRBD1	TRBV14	TRBJ2-7	-	TGTGCCAGCAACAGTGCTGGACAGGGGGCCCACGAGCAGTACTTC	CASNSAGQGAHEQYF
-	TRBV15	TRBJ2-3	-	TGTGCCACCAGACCGAGACAGAAAATAGATACGCAGTATTTT	CATRPRQKIDTQYF
-	TRBV18	TRBJ2-2	few	TGTGCCAGCTCACCACCTATAGGGAACACCGGGGAGCTGTTTTTT	CASSPPIGNTGELFF
-	TRBV7-7	TRBJ2-7	few	TGTGCTAGCAGCTTGCGCAGGTCGGACGAGCAGTACTTC	CASSLRRSDEQYF
-	TRBV9	TRBJ1-1	few	TGTGCCAGCAGCGTACTTTCAGGGAACACTGAAGCTTTCTTT	CASSVLSGNTEAFF
-	TRBV19	TRBJ1-5	-	TGTGCCAGTAGTATACAGGCAAATCAGCCCCAGCATTTT	CASSIQANQPQHF
TRBD2	TRBV28	TRBJ2-7	few	TGTGCCAGCAGTATAACTAGCGGATACTCCTACGAGCAGTACTTC	CASSITSGYSYEQYF
TRBD2	TRBV29-1	TRBJ2-2	-	TGCAGCGCCCGGCTAGCGGGACCCGGGGAGCTGTTTTTT	CSARLAGPGELFF
-	TRBV29-1	TRBJ2-3	few	TGCAGCGTTGATTGGCGACAGGCGCCCAACGCCGGCACAGATACGCAGTATTTT	CSVDWRQAPNAGTDTQYF
TRBD2	TRBV4-1	TRBJ2-3	few	TGCGCCAGCAGCCAAGATCGGGAGTCTAGCGGGAGCTGGAGCACAGATACGCAGTATTTT	CASSQDRESSGSWSTDTQYF
TRBD1	TRBV7-9	TRBJ2-5	-	TGTGCCAGCAGCTCGACAGGGGAGGCCCAGTACTTC	CASSSTGEAQYF
-	TRBV7-2	TRBJ1-2	-	TGTGCCAGCGGACCTGGTCACGTAGACTATGGCTACACCTTC	CASGPGHVDYGYTF
TRBD1	TRBV6-1	TRBJ2-4	few	TGTGCCAGCAGCGGACAGGGGCTAGCCAAAAACATTCAGTACTTC	CASSGQGLAKNIQYF
TRBD2	TRBV10-3	TRBJ2-7	-	TGTGCCATCAGTGAGTCGGGGGGGGTGCGCTCCTACGAGCAGTACTTC	CAISESGGVRSYEQYF
TRBD1	TRBV5-4	TRBJ2-3	few	TGTGCCAGTTATAGGGACAGGAGCACAGATACGCAGTATTTT	CASYRDRSTDTQYF
-	TRBV7-3	TRBJ2-2	-	TGTGCCAGCAGCGCGGACCGCACCGGGGAGCTGTTTTTT	CASSADRTGELFF
TRBD1	TRBV18	TRBJ1-2	-	TGTGCCAGCTCAGCAGGAGCCGGGACAGGACGAGCTAACTATGGCTACACCTTC	CASSAGAGTGRANYGYTF
-	TRBV28	TRBJ1-1	few	TGTGCCAGCAGCAAGGGGGGTACTGAAGCTTTCTTT	CASSKGGTEAFF
-	TRBV6-5	TRBJ1-1	-	TGTGCCAGCAGTTCGAGCCTGAACACTGAAGCTTTCTTT	CASSSSLNTEAFF
TRBD1	TRBV7-2	TRBJ2-2	-	TGTGCCAGCAGCCCCAGGGGGAGAACCGGGGAGCTGTTTTTT	CASSPRGRTGELFF
-	TRBV4-2	TRBJ2-7	-	TGTGCCAGCAGCCAACAGAACGTTGCGGGGCAGTACTTC	CASSQQNVAGQYF
TRBD1	TRBV9	TRBJ1-5	-	TGTGCCAGCAGCGTAGACGCAGGGGGCCATCAGCCCCAGCATTTT	CASSVDAGGHQPQHF
-	TRBV4-2	TRBJ2-7	few	TGTGCCAGCAGCCAAGGGGGCGCCTCCTACGAGCAGTACTTC	CASSQGGASYEQYF
TRBD2	TRBV28	TRBJ2-1	few	TGTGCCAGCAGTTCACCCACTAGCGGGGCCTACAATGAGCAGTTCTTC	CASSSPTSGAYNEQFF
-	TRBV29-1	TRBJ2-5	few	TGCAGCGTTGAAGATCCGCAGACCCAGTACTTC	CSVEDPQTQYF
-	TRBV5-1	TRBJ2-5	-	TGCGCCAGCAGCTTGGTTGCCAGACAAGAGACCCAGTACTTC	CASSLVARQETQYF
-	TRBV27	TRBJ2-7	-	TGTGCCAGCAGTTTGTACCCAACGTCAGCCTACGAGCAGTACTTC	CASSLYPTSAYEQYF